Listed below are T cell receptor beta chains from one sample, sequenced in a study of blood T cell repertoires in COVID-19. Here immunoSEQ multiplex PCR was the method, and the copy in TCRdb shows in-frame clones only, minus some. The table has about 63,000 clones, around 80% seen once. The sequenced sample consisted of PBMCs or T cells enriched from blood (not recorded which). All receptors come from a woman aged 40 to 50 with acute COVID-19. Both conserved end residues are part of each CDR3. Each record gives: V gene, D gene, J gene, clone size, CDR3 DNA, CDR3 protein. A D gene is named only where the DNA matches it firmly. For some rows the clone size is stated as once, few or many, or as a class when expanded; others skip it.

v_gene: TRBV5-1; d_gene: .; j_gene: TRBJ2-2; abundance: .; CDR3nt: TGCGCCAGCAGTCGAGGGGGAACCGGGGAGCTGTTTTTT; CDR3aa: CASSRGGTGELFF
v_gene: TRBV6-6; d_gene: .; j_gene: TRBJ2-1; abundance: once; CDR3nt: TGTGCCAGCAGTTACTCAAGAGATTACAATGAGCAGTTCTTC; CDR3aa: CASSYSRDYNEQFF
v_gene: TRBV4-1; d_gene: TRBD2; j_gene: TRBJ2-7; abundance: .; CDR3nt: TGCGCCAGCAGTTTTGACCGGACTAGTTATAACGAGCAGTACTTC; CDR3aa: CASSFDRTSYNEQYF
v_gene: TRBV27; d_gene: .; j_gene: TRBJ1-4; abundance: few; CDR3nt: TGTGCCAGCAGTTTTGGAGCCAGGGGCGAAAAACTGTTTTTT; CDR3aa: CASSFGARGEKLFF
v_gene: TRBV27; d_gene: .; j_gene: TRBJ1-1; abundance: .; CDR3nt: TGTGCCAGCAGTTTAAGCAGGGGTGGGTACACTGAAGCTTTCTTT; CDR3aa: CASSLSRGGYTEAFF
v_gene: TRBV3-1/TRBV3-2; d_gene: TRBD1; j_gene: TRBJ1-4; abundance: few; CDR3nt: TGTGCCAGCAGCCAAGCAGGGGGCATTGAAAAACTGTTTTTT; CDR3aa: CASSQAGGIEKLFF
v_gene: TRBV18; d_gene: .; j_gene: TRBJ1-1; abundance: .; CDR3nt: TGTGCCAGCTCACCACTACCCTCAGGGACTCACACTGAAGCTTTCTTT; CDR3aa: CASSPLPSGTHTEAFF
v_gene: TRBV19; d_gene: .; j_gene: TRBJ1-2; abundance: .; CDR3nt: TGTGCCAGTAGTGTAGACGGAGGCCCGGGTGGCTACACCTTC; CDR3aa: CASSVDGGPGGYTF
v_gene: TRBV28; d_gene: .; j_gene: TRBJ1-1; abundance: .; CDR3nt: TGTGCCAGTTCTCGGGGGCTAGCGGGCACTGAAGCTTTCTTT; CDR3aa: CASSRGLAGTEAFF
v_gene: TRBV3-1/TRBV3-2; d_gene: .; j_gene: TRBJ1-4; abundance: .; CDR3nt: TGTGCCAGCAGCCCTCGGGACACTGTTAATGAAAAACTGTTTTTT; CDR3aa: CASSPRDTVNEKLFF
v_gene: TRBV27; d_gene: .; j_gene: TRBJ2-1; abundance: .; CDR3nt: TGTGCCAGCAGTTTAGGGCACGATGAGCAGTTCTTC; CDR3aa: CASSLGHDEQFF
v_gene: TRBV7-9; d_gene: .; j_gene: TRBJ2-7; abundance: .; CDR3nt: TGTGCCAGCAGCTTAGTGGGCAGCTCCTACGAGCAGTACTTC; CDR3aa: CASSLVGSSYEQYF
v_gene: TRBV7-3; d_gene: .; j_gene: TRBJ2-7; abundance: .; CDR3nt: TGTGCCAGCAGCTTAAGTTTCCACTCCGAGCAGTACTTC; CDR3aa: CASSLSFHSEQYF
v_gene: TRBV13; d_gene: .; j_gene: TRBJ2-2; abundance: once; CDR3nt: TGTGCCAGCAGCTTTTCGGGCGGGGAGCTGTTTTTT; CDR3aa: CASSFSGGELFF
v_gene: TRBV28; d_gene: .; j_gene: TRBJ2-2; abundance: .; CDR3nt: TGTGCCAGCCTGCCCCGACAGAAGGGTGAGACCGGGGAGCTGTTTTTT; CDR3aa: CASLPRQKGETGELFF
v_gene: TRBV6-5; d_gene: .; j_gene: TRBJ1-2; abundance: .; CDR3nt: TGTGCCACCACCTGGACAGAAATCTATGGCTACACCTTC; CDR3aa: CATTWTEIYGYTF
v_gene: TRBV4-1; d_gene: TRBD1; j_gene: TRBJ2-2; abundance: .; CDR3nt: TGCGCCAGCAGCACCTGGACAGGGAACACCGGGGAGCTGTTTTTT; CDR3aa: CASSTWTGNTGELFF
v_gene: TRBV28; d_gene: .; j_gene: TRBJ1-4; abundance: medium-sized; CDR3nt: TGTGCCAGCAGACCGGACGTTCGAGCGGGTGAAAAACTGTTTTTT; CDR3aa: CASRPDVRAGEKLFF
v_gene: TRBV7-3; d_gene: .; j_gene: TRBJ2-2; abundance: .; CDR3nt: TGTGCCAGCAGCCCTGGCCGGGTAGGGGCGGTGAACACCGGGGAGCTGTTTTTT; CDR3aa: CASSPGRVGAVNTGELFF
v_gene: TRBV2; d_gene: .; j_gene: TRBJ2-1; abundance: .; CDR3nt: TGTGCCAGCAGTGATCCTAGATCTAGCTCCTACAATGAGCAGTTCTTC; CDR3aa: CASSDPRSSSYNEQFF
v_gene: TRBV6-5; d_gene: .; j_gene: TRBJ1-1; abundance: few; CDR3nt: TGTGCCAGCAGCTCCGCGTTATCTGGGCGAGCTTTCTTT; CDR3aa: CASSSALSGRAFF
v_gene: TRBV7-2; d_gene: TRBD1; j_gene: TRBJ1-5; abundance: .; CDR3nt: TGTGCCAGCAACACAGGGGGCCGTCAGCCCCAGCATTTT; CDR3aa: CASNTGGRQPQHF
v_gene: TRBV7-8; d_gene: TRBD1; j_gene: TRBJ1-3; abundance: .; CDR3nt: TGTGCCAGCAGCCCCCAAGGACAGGGGGCCGGAAACACCATATATTTT; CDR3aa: CASSPQGQGAGNTIYF
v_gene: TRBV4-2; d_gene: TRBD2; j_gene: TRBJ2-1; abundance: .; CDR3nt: TGTGCCAGCACCGTAACCGGGGGGGTCTACAATGAGCAGTTCTTC; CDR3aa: CASTVTGGVYNEQFF
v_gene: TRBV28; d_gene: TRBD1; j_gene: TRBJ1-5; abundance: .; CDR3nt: TGTGCCAGCAGCTCACGGGACAGGGCACAGACCCGTAACAATCAGCCCCAGCATTTT; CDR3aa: CASSSRDRAQTRNNQPQHF
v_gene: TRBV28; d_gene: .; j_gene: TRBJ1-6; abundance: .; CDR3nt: TGTGCCAGCAGTTTTACAGGCTACTCACCCCTCCACTTT; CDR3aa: CASSFTGYSPLHF
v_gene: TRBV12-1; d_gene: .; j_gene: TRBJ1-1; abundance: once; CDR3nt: TGTGCCAGACAGGGACGAACGAACACTGAAGCTTTCTTT; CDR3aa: CARQGRTNTEAFF
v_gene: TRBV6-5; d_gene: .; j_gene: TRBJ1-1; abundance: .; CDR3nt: TGTGCCAGCCATTTACAGTTGAACACTGAAGCTTTCTTT; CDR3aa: CASHLQLNTEAFF
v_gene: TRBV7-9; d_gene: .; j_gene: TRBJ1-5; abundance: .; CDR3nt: TGTGCCAGCAGCCTGGACAGAAATCAGCCCCAGCATTTT; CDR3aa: CASSLDRNQPQHF
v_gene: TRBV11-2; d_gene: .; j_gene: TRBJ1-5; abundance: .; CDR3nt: TGTGCCAGCAGCTTAGGGTCGGGGGGGACGAGCAATCAGCCCCAGCATTTT; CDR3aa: CASSLGSGGTSNQPQHF
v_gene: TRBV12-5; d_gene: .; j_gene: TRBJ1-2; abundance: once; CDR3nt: TGTGCTAGTGGTTCCTCTACAGGGCCCCCGCGGTATGGCTACACCTTC; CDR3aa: CASGSSTGPPRYGYTF
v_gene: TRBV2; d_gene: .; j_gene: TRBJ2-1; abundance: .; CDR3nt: TGTGCCAGCAGCCCTGATAGCAGCAACAACAATGAGCAGTTCTTC; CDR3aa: CASSPDSSNNNEQFF
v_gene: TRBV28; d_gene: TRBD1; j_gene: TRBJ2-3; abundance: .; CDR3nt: TGTGCCAGCACCCCAGGGGGCAGTTTAGATACGCAGTATTTT; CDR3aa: CASTPGGSLDTQYF
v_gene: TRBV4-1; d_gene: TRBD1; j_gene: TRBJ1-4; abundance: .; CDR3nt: TGCGCCAGCAGCCGGGACAGGGGCGGGTCTAATGAAAAACTGTTTTTT; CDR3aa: CASSRDRGGSNEKLFF
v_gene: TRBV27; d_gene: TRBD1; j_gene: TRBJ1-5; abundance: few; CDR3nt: TGTGCCAGCAGTTCTACCGGGACAGGGGTGGGTCAGCCCCAGCATTTT; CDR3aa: CASSSTGTGVGQPQHF
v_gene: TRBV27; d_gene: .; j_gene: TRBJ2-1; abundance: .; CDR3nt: TGTGCCAGCAGTTTGGGGCATTGGGGCAATGAGCAGTTCTTC; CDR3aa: CASSLGHWGNEQFF
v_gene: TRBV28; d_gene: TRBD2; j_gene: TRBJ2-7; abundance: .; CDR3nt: TGTGCCAGCAGTTCCCCCTTGGCGGGAGCTTTTAGGTACGAGCAGTACTTC; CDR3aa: CASSSPLAGAFRYEQYF
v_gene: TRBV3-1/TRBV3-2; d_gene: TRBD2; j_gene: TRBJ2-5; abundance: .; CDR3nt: TGTGCCAGCAGCCAAGGGCGGGGGGGCCAAGAGACCCAGTACTTC; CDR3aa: CASSQGRGGQETQYF
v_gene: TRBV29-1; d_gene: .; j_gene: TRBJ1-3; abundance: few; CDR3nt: TGCAGCGCAACGACAGGATGGGGAAACACCATATATTTT; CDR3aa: CSATTGWGNTIYF
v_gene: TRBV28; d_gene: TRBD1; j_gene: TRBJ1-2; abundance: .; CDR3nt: TGTGCCAGCAGCACAGGGGGTGCGGGTGGCTACACCTTC; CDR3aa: CASSTGGAGGYTF
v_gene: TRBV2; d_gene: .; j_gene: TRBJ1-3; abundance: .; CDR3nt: TGTGCCAGCACGGGGTCCCTTGGCCTTTCTGGAAACACCATATATTTT; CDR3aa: CASTGSLGLSGNTIYF
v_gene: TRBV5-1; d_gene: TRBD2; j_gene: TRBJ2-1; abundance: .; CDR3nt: TGCGCCAGCAGTTCGGGCAGGGAGGGCAATGAGCAGTTCTTC; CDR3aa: CASSSGREGNEQFF
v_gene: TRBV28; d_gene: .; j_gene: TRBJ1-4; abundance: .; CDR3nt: TGTGCCAGCAGGTTACAGGTGCGATTAGTAGAGGGAGATGAAAAACTGTTTTTT; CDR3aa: CASRLQVRLVEGDEKLFF
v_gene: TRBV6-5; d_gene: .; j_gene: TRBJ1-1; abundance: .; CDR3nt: TGTGCCAGCAGTTCGACACCAACCACTGAAGCTTTCTTT; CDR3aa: CASSSTPTTEAFF
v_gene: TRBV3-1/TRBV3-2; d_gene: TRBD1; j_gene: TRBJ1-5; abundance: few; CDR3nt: TGTGCCAGCAGCCAAGGACAGGGGGGCAATCAGCCCCAGCATTTT; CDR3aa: CASSQGQGGNQPQHF
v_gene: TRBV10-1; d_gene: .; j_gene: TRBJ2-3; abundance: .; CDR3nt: TGCGCCAGCAGTGAGTCAACAGTGTTCACAGATACGCAGTATTTT; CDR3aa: CASSESTVFTDTQYF
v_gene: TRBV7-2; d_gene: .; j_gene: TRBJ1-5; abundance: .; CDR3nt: TGTGCCAGCAGCCCCCGTCCGGCGGGTCAGCCCCAGCATTTT; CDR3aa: CASSPRPAGQPQHF
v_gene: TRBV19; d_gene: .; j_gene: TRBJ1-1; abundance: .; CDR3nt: TGTGCCAGTAGTCCAACCCCCGGGACTGAAGCTTTCTTT; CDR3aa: CASSPTPGTEAFF
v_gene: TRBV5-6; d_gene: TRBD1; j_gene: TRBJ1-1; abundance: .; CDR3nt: TGTGCCAGCAGCCAACAGGGGGCTGGGTACACTGAAGCTTTCTTT; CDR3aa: CASSQQGAGYTEAFF
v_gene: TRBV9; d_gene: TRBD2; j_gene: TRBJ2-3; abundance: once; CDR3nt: TGTGCCAGCAGCCCCGGGGCTAGCGGGGGAGATACGCAGTATTTT; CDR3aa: CASSPGASGGDTQYF
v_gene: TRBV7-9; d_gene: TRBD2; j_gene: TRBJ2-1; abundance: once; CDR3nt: TGTGCCAGCAGCTTAGTGGTGACTAGCGGGATGGTCAGGTTGGATGAGCAGTTCTTC; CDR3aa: CASSLVVTSGMVRLDEQFF
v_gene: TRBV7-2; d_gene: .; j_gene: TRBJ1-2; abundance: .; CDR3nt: TGTGCCAGCAGCTTAGGGCGGCCCGGCCCTGGCTACACCTTC; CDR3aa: CASSLGRPGPGYTF
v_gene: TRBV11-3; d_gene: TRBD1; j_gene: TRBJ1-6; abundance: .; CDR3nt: TGTGCCAGCAGCCAGACAGGGGGCGATTCACCCCTCCACTTT; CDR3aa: CASSQTGGDSPLHF
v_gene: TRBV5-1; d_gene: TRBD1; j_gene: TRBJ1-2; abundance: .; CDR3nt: TGCGCCAGCAGCCCGACAGGGGGCGGTTTGGAGGGCTACACCTTC; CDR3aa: CASSPTGGGLEGYTF